This T cell receptor (beta chain) comes out of a study of Ad26.COV2.S vaccination and SARS-CoV-2 variants. Regarding the study as a whole: Researchers reported similar non-spike TCR breadth in vaccine and placebo recipients.

Sequencing was performed with immunoSEQ multiplex PCR; in TCRdb, only in-frame clones are kept and a portion is missing. Found here are about 350,000 clones, about 89% of them singletons; the top ten hold just under 5%. With 4 bases removed from V and 0 bases from J, the gap between germline ends came to 16 bases. CDR1 is LNHDA, CDR2 SQIVND, per germline (reference sequence). The CDR3 spans 17 residues. Treatment here: 19 received Ad26.COV2.S at low or high dose, single or two shots; about five received placebo; per-sample allocation not given. At day 63 after the first vaccine or placebo injection, samples were drawn. Turning to this clone: Its matching antigen is unknown.

This clonotype was sampled from a person aged 18 to 65 who received the Ad26.COV2.S COVID-19 vaccine or a placebo. The gene calls are TRBV19 and TRBJ2-1; tentatively, D is TRBD1 or TRBD2 (5 bases each). The input for sequencing was peripheral blood, taken in a trial of Ad26.COV2.S vaccine versus placebo. CDR3 sequence: CASSTPGPVGSYNEQFF. In nucleotides, the CDR3 is TGTGCCAGTAGTACTCCGGGGCCCGTAGGCTCCTACAATGAGCAGTTCTTC.